This TCR beta chain was sequenced for a study of shared clonotypes between healthy human individuals. About the study: A donor's plate count was three for CD4 naive and three for CD4 memory; CD8 naive had two and CD8 memory one.

V shed 0 bases and J shed 8 bases, with 14 bases lying between them. Per germline, CDR1 LGHNA and CDR2 YSLEER. The CDR3 spans 15 residues. Deep level was the assay's run setting. The repertoire was sequenced with immunoSEQ multiplex PCR; TCRdb's copy has only in-frame clones and lacks some. The sample has some 2,000,000 clones; 90% to 96% are singletons. All donors were Caucasian adults living in Nashville, Tennessee. CD4+ cells yielded CD45RA+ naive and CD45RA-negative memory subsets. The clonotype was recovered from a man aged 18 to 30 in good health. The sequenced sample consisted of naive CD4+ T cells sorted from blood. Specified subset: CD45RA+ positively selected. The chain carries TRBV4-3 and TRBJ2-1; D is unresolved. The CDR3 DNA follows: TGCGCCAGCAGCCAAGATCATCGCGCGGAAGATGAGCAGTTCTTC. Amino acid sequence: CASSQDHRAEDEQFF.